The rows below give T cell receptor beta chains drawn from one sample of a study of shared clonotypes between healthy human individuals. This table comes from immunoSEQ multiplex PCR, and its TCRdb copy is limited to in-frame clones, with some not included. The sample lists around 2.1 million clones; about 94% were seen once. Source material: naive CD4+ T cells sorted from blood. These receptors all come from a man between 18 and 35 years old in good health. CDR3s include the opening cysteine and the closing phenylalanine or tryptophan. A D gene is named only where the DNA matches it firmly. Clone size is not always given. Where it is, it says once, few, many or a class for expanded clones.

v_gene,abundance,j_gene,d_gene,CDR3aa,CDR3nt
TRBV6-1,NA,TRBJ2-7,NA,CASRLTSPYEQYF,TGTGCCAGCAGGTTGACGTCACCCTACGAGCAGTACTTC
TRBV7-9,NA,TRBJ2-5,NA,CASSPQTVSETQYF,TGTGCCAGCAGCCCCCAGACCGTTAGCGAGACCCAGTACTTC
TRBV7-7,NA,TRBJ2-2,NA,CASSLVVGGELFF,TGTGCTAGCAGCTTAGTTGTGGGCGGGGAGCTGTTTTTT
TRBV28,NA,TRBJ2-5,NA,CASSLKAGQETQYF,TGTGCCAGCAGTTTAAAGGCAGGACAGGAGACCCAGTACTTC
TRBV5-1,NA,TRBJ2-4,NA,CASSVTGLAKNIQYF,TGCGCCAGCAGCGTAACAGGGCTAGCCAAAAACATTCAGTACTTC
TRBV9,NA,TRBJ2-7,TRBD1,CASSEGQGAYEQYF,TGTGCCAGCAGCGAGGGACAGGGGGCTTACGAGCAGTACTTC
TRBV25-1,NA,TRBJ2-7,NA,CASSEFPDRLRRGYEQYF,TGTGCCAGCAGTGAATTCCCCGACAGGCTCCGTAGAGGGTACGAGCAGTACTTC
TRBV21-1,NA,TRBJ2-6,NA,CAKHRVDGANVLTF,TGTGCCAAACACAGGGTCGATGGGGCCAACGTCCTGACTTTC
TRBV5-6,NA,TRBJ1-6,NA,CASSVEFSGSPLHF,TGTGCCAGCAGCGTAGAATTCTCAGGTTCACCCCTCCACTTT
TRBV30,NA,TRBJ2-3,TRBD2,CAWSLGLAGGPDTQYF,TGTGCCTGGAGCCTGGGGCTAGCGGGAGGGCCGGATACGCAGTATTTT
TRBV28,NA,TRBJ2-3,NA,CASSSRPDTQYF,TGTGCCAGCAGTTCCAGACCAGATACGCAGTATTTT
TRBV30,NA,TRBJ2-7,NA,CAWSVIQVSYEQYF,TGTGCCTGGAGTGTAATACAAGTTTCCTACGAGCAGTACTTC
TRBV5-1,NA,TRBJ2-1,TRBD1,CASSQGQGGNEQFF,TGCGCCAGCAGCCAAGGACAGGGTGGGAATGAGCAGTTCTTC
TRBV25-1,NA,TRBJ2-5,NA,CASSELGGVGQETQYF,TGTGCCAGCAGTGAATTGGGGGGCGTAGGGCAAGAGACCCAGTACTTC
TRBV30,NA,TRBJ2-7,NA,CAWSVFYEQYF,TGTGCCTGGAGTGTATTCTACGAGCAGTACTTC
TRBV5-1,once,TRBJ1-4,NA,CASSYAAGNEKLFF,TGCGCCAGCAGCTACGCGGCGGGAAATGAAAAACTGTTTTTT
TRBV30,NA,TRBJ1-1,TRBD1,CAWSVSGGETEAFF,TGTGCCTGGAGTGTATCAGGGGGTGAAACTGAAGCTTTCTTT
TRBV7-9,once,TRBJ2-3,NA,CASRLESGANKYF,TGTGCCAGCAGACTAGAATCGGGGGCTAATAAGTATTTT
TRBV7-2,NA,TRBJ2-3,NA,CASSWSFTDTQYF,TGTGCCAGCAGCTGGAGCTTCACAGATACGCAGTATTTT
TRBV7-6,NA,TRBJ2-1,NA,CASSLAPQGNEQFF,TGTGCCAGCAGCTTAGCGCCGCAGGGAAATGAGCAGTTCTTC
TRBV4-3,NA,TRBJ2-2,TRBD2,CASSQGGSGIQYINTGELFF,TGCGCCAGCAGCCAAGGAGGTAGCGGGATCCAATATATAAACACCGGGGAGCTGTTTTTT
TRBV11-2,once,TRBJ2-1,TRBD1,CASSLDSGTGGYEQFF,TGTGCCAGCAGCTTAGACTCCGGGACAGGGGGCTATGAGCAGTTCTTC
TRBV5-4,NA,TRBJ1-2,NA,CASSLPESRGYTF,TGTGCCAGCAGCTTGCCGGAGAGCCGGGGCTACACCTTC
TRBV5-3,once,TRBJ1-3,NA,CASPREGRNTIYF,TGTGCCAGCCCCAGGGAGGGTCGAAACACCATATATTTT
TRBV7-6,NA,TRBJ2-7,NA,CASSSQKGGYEQYF,TGTGCCAGCAGCTCCCAGAAAGGTGGTTACGAGCAGTACTTC
TRBV6-5,NA,TRBJ2-1,TRBD2,CASSPEGGRYNEQFF,TGTGCCAGCAGTCCCGAGGGCGGGAGGTACAATGAGCAGTTCTTC
TRBV25-1,NA,TRBJ2-1,TRBD2,CASSGTSGSIYEQFF,TGTGCCAGCAGTGGGACTAGCGGGAGTATCTATGAGCAGTTCTTC
TRBV18,NA,TRBJ1-6,NA,CASSPQANNSPLHF,TGTGCCAGCTCACCACAGGCCAATAATTCACCCCTCCACTTT
TRBV5-1,once,TRBJ1-4,NA,CASSSGGGEKLFF,TGCGCCAGCAGCTCGGGAGGCGGTGAAAAACTGTTTTTT
TRBV5-1,NA,TRBJ2-5,NA,CASSLEGGGRETQYF,TGCGCCAGCAGCTTGGAAGGTGGGGGGCGGGAGACCCAGTACTTC
TRBV7-2,NA,TRBJ1-3,TRBD1,CASSFTGAENTIYF,TGTGCCAGCAGCTTTACAGGGGCCGAAAACACCATATATTTT
TRBV29-1,NA,TRBJ2-3,TRBD1,CSVDRGRTDTQYF,TGCAGCGTGGACAGGGGGCGCACAGATACGCAGTATTTT
TRBV5-1,NA,TRBJ1-3,NA,CASSFGGSSGNTIYF,TGCGCCAGCAGCTTCGGAGGGAGCTCTGGAAACACCATATATTTT
TRBV30,NA,TRBJ2-6,NA,CAWSVAGANVLTF,TGTGCCTGGAGTGTCGCGGGGGCCAACGTCCTGACTTTC
TRBV11-2,NA,TRBJ2-7,NA,CASSLEGQGLTYEQYF,TGTGCCAGCAGCTTAGAAGGGCAGGGACTCACCTACGAGCAGTACTTC
TRBV2,NA,TRBJ2-3,TRBD2,CASSKGLAGGDTQYF,TGTGCCAGCAGTAAAGGACTAGCGGGAGGAGATACGCAGTATTTT
TRBV18,NA,TRBJ1-2,NA,CASSGVLNYGYTF,TGTGCCAGCTCCGGGGTCCTTAACTATGGCTACACCTTC
TRBV15,NA,TRBJ2-2,NA,CATSRSGEAGELFF,TGTGCCACCAGCAGGTCTGGGGAGGCCGGGGAGCTGTTTTTT
TRBV19,NA,TRBJ2-7,TRBD2,CASSPLTSGRSYEQYF,TGTGCCAGTAGTCCTCTGACTAGCGGGCGCTCCTACGAGCAGTACTTC
TRBV7-9,NA,TRBJ1-2,TRBD1,CASSLGPQGAGGYTF,TGTGCCAGCAGCTTAGGCCCACAGGGGGCAGGTGGCTACACCTTC
TRBV19,NA,TRBJ1-5,NA,CASSIEEGQPQHF,TGTGCCAGTAGTATAGAGGAAGGGCAGCCCCAGCATTTT
TRBV5-1,NA,TRBJ1-1,NA,CASSSFRDPNTEAFF,TGCGCCAGCAGCTCCTTCCGGGACCCTAACACTGAAGCTTTCTTT
TRBV18,NA,TRBJ2-7,TRBD1,CASSPSTGDKQYF,TGTGCCAGCTCACCGAGCACAGGGGACAAGCAGTACTTC
TRBV30,few,TRBJ1-1,NA,CAWYSLGAFF,TGTGCCTGGTATTCGTTAGGAGCTTTCTTT
TRBV7-8,NA,TRBJ2-1,NA,CASSLLNEQFF,TGTGCCAGCAGCTTACTGAACGAGCAGTTCTTC
TRBV30,NA,TRBJ1-2,NA,CAWRTETNYGYTF,TGTGCCTGGAGGACAGAAACTAACTATGGCTACACCTTC
TRBV7-6,once,TRBJ1-3,NA,CASSLVGWGISSGNTIYF,TGTGCCAGCAGCTTAGTCGGTTGGGGGATTAGCTCTGGAAACACCATATATTTT